This entry describes one T cell receptor (beta chain). Its antigen is unidentified. TCRdb's table, derived via immunoSEQ multiplex PCR, lists solely in-frame clones and lacks some. The sample holds 40,000 to 50,000 clones, 77% seen once. ViraFEST assay sequencing came after antigen-specific CD4+ T cells were expanded with viral peptide pools. Scientists isolated CD4+ T cells after a roughly 9-day culture period ended. Vaccine recipients lacked prior SARS-CoV-2 infection and had negative nucleocapsid antibodies. The data belong to a study of vaccination effects on CD4 cells after COVID-19. The CDR3 consists of 18 residues. In germline, CDR1 is SGHRS, CDR2 YFSETQ. Trimming cost V 4 bases and J 5 bases, with 28 bases left between them. Study-level findings and limits: The study enrolled few convalescent patients and sampled no early post-infection timepoints.

The chain combines TRBV5-1 with TRBJ2-7, with D perhaps matching TRBD1 (5 bases). The clonotype comes from a human donor who received a COVID-19 vaccine. Sequencing was performed on CD4+ T cells from PBMCs cultured with HCoV-NL63 spike peptides, taken before COVID-19 vaccination. For the CDR3, the DNA is TGCGCCAGCAGCCATAAGACTCAATACAGGCCACGTTGGGACGAGCAGTACGTC. As protein: CASSHKTQYRPRWDEQYV.